The rows below give T cell receptor beta chains drawn from one sample of a study of CXCR3-negative and CXCR3-positive naive CD8 T cells. From its re-call of the 5' RACE reads, TCRdb lists each CDR3 protein once, without DNA. The table for this sample gives about 130,000 distinct CDR3 sequences. Sequencing used naive CXCR3- CD8+ T cells from blood. Receptors were obtained from a human donor in good health. Some clones in this sample may be carry-over from other donors' samples. The CDR3 runs from the conserved cysteine through the conserved F or W. Fields, in order: CDR3 length, J gene, V gene, CDR3 protein.

16 TRBJ2-5 TRBV5-1 CASSLAELGLMKTQYF
13 TRBJ2-7 TRBV29-1 CSVIGLNSYEQYF
14 TRBJ2-2 TRBV4-3 CASSQVDKTGELFF
14 TRBJ2-2 TRBV28 CASSMTSATEELFF
18 TRBJ1-3 TRBV4-3 CASSQESRRKSSGNTIYF
16 TRBJ2-1 TRBV12-3/TRBV12-4 CASSFFGAGQDNEQFF
20 TRBJ2-2 TRBV28 CASTGLRLGLAGANTGELFF
16 TRBJ1-4 TRBV5-5 CASSLRPTGTNEKLFF
14 TRBJ2-7 TRBV20-1 CSAPTRLANYEQYF
15 TRBJ2-1 TRBV28 CASSLRLAGNNEQFF
13 TRBJ2-2 TRBV5-6 CASRASSSGELFF
18 TRBJ1-5 TRBV5-1 CASSLEDREALSNQPQHF
13 TRBJ1-5 TRBV5-4 CASSFGGDQPQHF
14 TRBJ2-7 TRBV28 CASSLWRGAYEQYF
16 TRBJ1-1 TRBV9 CASSVSGTLANSEAFF
12 TRBJ1-2 TRBV29-1 CSVAVGGYGYTF
18 TRBJ1-1 TRBV7-3 CASSAGPLPGNMNTEAFF
16 TRBJ2-3 TRBV7-9 CASSPVGTSGTDTQYF
16 TRBJ2-7 TRBV28 CASSLLGALPSYEQYF
14 TRBJ2-7 TRBV9 CASSVGGLAHEQYF
14 TRBJ2-5 TRBV10-3 CAISESNSKETQYF
14 TRBJ1-1 TRBV13 CASSVEGSYTEAFF
13 TRBJ2-7 TRBV28 CASTLSLGYEQYF
15 TRBJ2-5 TRBV5-1 CASRMEQGRLETQYF
14 TRBJ2-3 TRBV18 CASPQGGLVDTQYF
14 TRBJ2-7 TRBV7-9 CASSSQLPGGEQYF
16 TRBJ2-3 TRBV7-8 CASSPISSGVTDTQYF
15 TRBJ2-7 TRBV5-1 CASSFTPGEMGEQYF
14 TRBJ1-1 TRBV4-2 CASSQKTGGAEAFF
15 TRBJ2-3 TRBV5-5 CASSLSQGPADTQYF
19 TRBJ2-5 TRBV7-9 CASSLSLLVRAGERETQYF
18 TRBJ2-3 TRBV28 CASRPRQFRGPGTDTQYF
16 TRBJ2-1 TRBV5-1 CASSLDWRGAYNEQFF
14 TRBJ2-7 TRBV6-5 CASSYSGEAYEQYF
15 TRBJ2-1 TRBV9 CASSERSGTGGEQFF
15 TRBJ2-7 TRBV25-1 CASREPGQGAYEQYF
14 TRBJ2-5 TRBV12-3/TRBV12-4 CASSTTGGLETQYF
17 TRBJ2-3 TRBV4-2 CASSQQPRSGGTDTQYF
15 TRBJ2-7 TRBV4-1 CASRNTPGRDDEQYF
16 TRBJ2-7 TRBV28 CASSFRGRALSYEQYF
21 TRBJ1-2 TRBV20-1 CSARAQVWGLTGINYNYGYTF
14 TRBJ2-1 TRBV20-1 CSARTSGDYNEQFF
13 TRBJ1-4 TRBV4-2 CASEGALDEKLFF
13 TRBJ1-2 TRBV29-1 CSVRDSVDYGYTF
18 TRBJ2-7 TRBV29-1 CSVAMRQLAGMEGLEQYF
13 TRBJ1-1 TRBV7-9 CASNPRDKGEAFF